This T cell receptor (beta chain) was profiled in a study of blood T cell repertoires in COVID-19. Assay: immunoSEQ multiplex PCR; the TCRdb copy retains only in-frame clones and omits some. The table lists some 110,000 clones, more than 80% of them singletons. The CDR3 runs 13 residues. The ends were cut back, 7 bases at V and 2 bases at J, with 8 bases in the middle. In germline, CDR1 is MNHEY, CDR2 SVGAGI. The J gene is TRBJ2-2, the V gene TRBV6-5; D might be TRBD1 (5 bases). This TCR came from a woman of 80 years or more with COVID-19, enrolled during active disease. Sequencing used peripheral blood. CDR3 sequence (DNA): TGTGCCAGCACGGACACCAACACCGGGGAGCTGTTTTTT. Its protein is CASTDTNTGELFF.